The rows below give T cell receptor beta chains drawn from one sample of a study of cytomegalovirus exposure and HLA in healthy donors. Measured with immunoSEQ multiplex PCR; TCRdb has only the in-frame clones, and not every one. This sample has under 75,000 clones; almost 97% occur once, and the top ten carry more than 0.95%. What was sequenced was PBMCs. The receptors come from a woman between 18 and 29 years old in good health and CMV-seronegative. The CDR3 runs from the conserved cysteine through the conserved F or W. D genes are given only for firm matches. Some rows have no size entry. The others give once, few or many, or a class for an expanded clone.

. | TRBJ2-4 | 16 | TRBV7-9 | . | TGTGCCAGCAGCTTACCGGGCGGGACGGCCAAAAACATTCAGTACTTC | CASSLPGGTAKNIQYF
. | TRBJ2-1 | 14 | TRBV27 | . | TGTGCCAGCAGTTTTGGGGGGTACGCGGGTGAGCAGTTCTTC | CASSFGGYAGEQFF
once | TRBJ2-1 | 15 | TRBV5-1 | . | TGCGCCAGCAGCTTGGTCGGGTCCCCACACAATGAGCAGTTCTTC | CASSLVGSPHNEQFF
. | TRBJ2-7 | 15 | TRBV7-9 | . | TGTGCCAGCAGCCCACCCGGGACACCCATCTACGAGCAGTACTTC | CASSPPGTPIYEQYF
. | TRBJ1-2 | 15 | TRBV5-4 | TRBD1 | TGTGCCAGCAGCTTGGGTGGCGGGACAGACTATGGCTACACCTTC | CASSLGGGTDYGYTF
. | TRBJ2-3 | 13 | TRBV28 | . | TGTGCCAGCCGAAAGGGGAGCACAGATACGCAGTATTTT | CASRKGSTDTQYF
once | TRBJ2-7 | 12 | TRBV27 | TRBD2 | TGTGCCAGCAGTTTGGGGAGGGACGAGCAGTACTTC | CASSLGRDEQYF
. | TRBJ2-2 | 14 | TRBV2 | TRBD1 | TGTGCCAGCAGCCGAGCCGGGACAGGTTTTTTGCGCCCTTTT | CASSRAGTGFLRPF
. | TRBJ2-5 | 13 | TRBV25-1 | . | TGTGCCAGCATCGGTAGGGGTGGTGAGACCCAGTACTTC | CASIGRGGETQYF
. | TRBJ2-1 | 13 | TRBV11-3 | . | TGTGCCAGCAGCACAACTAGCCACAATGAGCAGTTCTTC | CASSTTSHNEQFF
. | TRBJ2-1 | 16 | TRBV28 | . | TGTGCCAGCAGTTTGCTAGGGGCTGGGTCCTACAATGAGCAGTTCTTC | CASSLLGAGSYNEQFF
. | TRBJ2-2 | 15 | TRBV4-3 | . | TGCGCCAGCAGCCAAGATGGGACACCCACCGGGGAGCTGTTTTTT | CASSQDGTPTGELFF
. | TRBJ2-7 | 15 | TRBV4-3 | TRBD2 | TGCGCCAGCAGCCAAGGGGGTAGCGGGGGGTACGAGCAGTACTTC | CASSQGGSGGYEQYF
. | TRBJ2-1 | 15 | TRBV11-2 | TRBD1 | TGTGCCAGCAGACCCAGACAGGGTAAAGTCGATGAGCAGTTCTTC | CASRPRQGKVDEQFF
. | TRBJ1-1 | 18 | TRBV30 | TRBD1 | TGTGCCTGGAGTGGTGCCCCGGCCCAACAGGGGACTAACACTGAAGCTTTCTTT | CAWSGAPAQQGTNTEAFF
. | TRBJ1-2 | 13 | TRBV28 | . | TGTGCCAGCAGTTTTGGGCAATTCTATGGCTACACCTTC | CASSFGQFYGYTF
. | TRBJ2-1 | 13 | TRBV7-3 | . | TGTGCCAGCAGCCCCCCAGGGTTGGGTGAGCAGTTCTTC | CASSPPGLGEQFF
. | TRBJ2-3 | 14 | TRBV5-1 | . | TGCGCCAGTGGAGGACAGTCCCCACCAGATACGCAGTATTTT | CASGGQSPPDTQYF
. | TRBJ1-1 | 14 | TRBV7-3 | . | TGTGCCAGCAGCTTGGGCAGGGCGAACACTGAAGCTTTCTTT | CASSLGRANTEAFF
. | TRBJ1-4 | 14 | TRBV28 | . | TGTGCCAGCAGTTTATCCGGCAGGGTGGAAAAACTGTTTTTT | CASSLSGRVEKLFF
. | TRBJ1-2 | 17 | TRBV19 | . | TGTGCCAGTAACGCCCCCCGGACAGCCTACCCTAACTATGGCTACACCTTC | CASNAPRTAYPNYGYTF
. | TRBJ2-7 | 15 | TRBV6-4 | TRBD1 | TGTGCCAGCAGTGAAGGGACAGGGAGCTCCTACGAGCAGTACTTC | CASSEGTGSSYEQYF
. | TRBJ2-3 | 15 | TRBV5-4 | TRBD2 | TGTGCCAGCAGCCGTCCTACTAGCGGCACAGATACGCAGTATTTT | CASSRPTSGTDTQYF
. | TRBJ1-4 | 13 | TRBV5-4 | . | TGTGCCAGCAGGCCACAGGGTAATGAAAAACTGTTTTTT | CASRPQGNEKLFF
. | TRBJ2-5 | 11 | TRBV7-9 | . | TGTGCCAGCAGCACCGGGGAGACCCAGTACTTC | CASSTGETQYF
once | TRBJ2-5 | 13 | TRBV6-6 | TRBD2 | TGTGCCAGCATACCTAGCGGACAAGAGACCCAGTACTTC | CASIPSGQETQYF
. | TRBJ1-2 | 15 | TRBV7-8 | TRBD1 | TGTGCCAGCAGCTTCAGGGACAGGGGAACAGGAGGCTACACCTTC | CASSFRDRGTGGYTF
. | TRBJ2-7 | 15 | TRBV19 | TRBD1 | TGTGCCAGTAGTATAGCCGGGACAGACACCTACGAGCAGTACTTC | CASSIAGTDTYEQYF
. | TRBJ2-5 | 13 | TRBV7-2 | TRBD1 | TGTGCCAGCAGCCCCCGGGACAGGGTTGTCCAGTACTTC | CASSPRDRVVQYF
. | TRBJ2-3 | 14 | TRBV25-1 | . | TGTGCCAGCAGGGAAACAGGGTTCGGGCCTACGCAGTATTTT | CASRETGFGPTQYF
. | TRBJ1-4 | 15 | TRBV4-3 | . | TGCGCCAGCAGCCAAGATTGGGGGGGGTGGGAAAAACTGTTTTTT | CASSQDWGGWEKLFF
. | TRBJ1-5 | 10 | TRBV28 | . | TGTGCCAGCAGCTCCAGGCCCCAGCATTTT | CASSSRPQHF
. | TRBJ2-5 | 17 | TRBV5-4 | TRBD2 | TGTGCCAGCAGCTTGTTGTTTGCGGGGGGGCCCGGTGAGACCCAGTACTTC | CASSLLFAGGPGETQYF
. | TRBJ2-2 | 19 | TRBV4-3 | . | TGCGCCAGCAGCCAAGAGGGTTGGGCGGGGAACCTGAACACCGGGGAGCTGTTTTTT | CASSQEGWAGNLNTGELFF
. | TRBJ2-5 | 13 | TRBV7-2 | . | TGTGCCAGCAGCTTATTTCAGGGGGAGACCCAGTACTTC | CASSLFQGETQYF
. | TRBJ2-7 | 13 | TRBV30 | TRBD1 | TGTGCCTGGAACGAGGGACAGGGGCGGGTGCAGTACTTC | CAWNEGQGRVQYF
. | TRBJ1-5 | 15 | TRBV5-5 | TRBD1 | TGTGCCAGCAGCTCGCAGGGGGCCCGCAATCAGCCCCAGCATTTT | CASSSQGARNQPQHF
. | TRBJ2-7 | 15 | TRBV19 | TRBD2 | TGTGCCAGTAGTATTATGGCGGGAGGGCCTGGGGAGCAGTACTTC | CASSIMAGGPGEQYF
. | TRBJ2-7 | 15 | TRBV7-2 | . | TGTGCCAGCAGCTTAGGGGCCCAGGGTATCTACGAGCAGTACTTC | CASSLGAQGIYEQYF
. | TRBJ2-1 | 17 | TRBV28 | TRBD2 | TGTGCCAGCAGTTTATCTGGGGGGGATCCCTCCTACAATGAGCAGTTCTTC | CASSLSGGDPSYNEQFF
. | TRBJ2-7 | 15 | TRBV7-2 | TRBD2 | TGTGCCAGCAGCCTTAGCGGACTAGCCCTCTACGAGCAGTACTTC | CASSLSGLALYEQYF
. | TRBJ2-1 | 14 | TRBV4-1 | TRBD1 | TGCGCCAGCAGCCAAGCCGACAGGGACAATGAGCAGTTCTTC | CASSQADRDNEQFF
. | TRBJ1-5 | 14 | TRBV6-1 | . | TGTGCCAGCAGGGAGTTTTATAGCAATCAGCCCCAGCATTTT | CASREFYSNQPQHF
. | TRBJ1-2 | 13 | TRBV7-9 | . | TGTGCCAGCAGCTTCGGACAGTCTTATGGCTACACCTTC | CASSFGQSYGYTF
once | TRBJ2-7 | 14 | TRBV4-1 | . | TGCGCCAGCAGCCAAATCGCCAGAACCTACGAGCAGTACTTC | CASSQIARTYEQYF
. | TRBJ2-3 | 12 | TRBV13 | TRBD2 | TGTGCCAGCGCCGGGAGGACAGATACGCAGTATTTT | CASAGRTDTQYF
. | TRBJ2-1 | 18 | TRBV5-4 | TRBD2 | TGTGCCAGCACCATGCGGAGGGGGCTAGCGGGAGTTGGCAATGAGCAGTTCTTC | CASTMRRGLAGVGNEQFF
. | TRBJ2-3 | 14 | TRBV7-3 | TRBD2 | TGTGCCAGCAGCCCTAGCGGGGGGAAGGATACGCAGTATTTT | CASSPSGGKDTQYF
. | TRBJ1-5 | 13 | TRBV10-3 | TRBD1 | TGTGCCATCAGCCCCACGGGACAGGGGGAGATGGATTTT | CAISPTGQGEMDF
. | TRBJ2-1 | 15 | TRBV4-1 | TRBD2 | TGCGCCAGCAGCCAGGGAGCGGGGGCCTGGGGTGAGCAGTTCTTC | CASSQGAGAWGEQFF
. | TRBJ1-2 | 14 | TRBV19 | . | TGTGCCAGTATGGCCCTTGGACAGAACTATGGCTACACCTTC | CASMALGQNYGYTF
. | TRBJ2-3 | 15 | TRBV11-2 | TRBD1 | TGTGCCAGCAGCTTAACCCCTCGACAGGGAGATACGCAGTATTTT | CASSLTPRQGDTQYF
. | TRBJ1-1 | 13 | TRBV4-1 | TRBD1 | TGCGCCAGCAGCCAGCTGGGGACAGCCGAAGCTTTCTTT | CASSQLGTAEAFF